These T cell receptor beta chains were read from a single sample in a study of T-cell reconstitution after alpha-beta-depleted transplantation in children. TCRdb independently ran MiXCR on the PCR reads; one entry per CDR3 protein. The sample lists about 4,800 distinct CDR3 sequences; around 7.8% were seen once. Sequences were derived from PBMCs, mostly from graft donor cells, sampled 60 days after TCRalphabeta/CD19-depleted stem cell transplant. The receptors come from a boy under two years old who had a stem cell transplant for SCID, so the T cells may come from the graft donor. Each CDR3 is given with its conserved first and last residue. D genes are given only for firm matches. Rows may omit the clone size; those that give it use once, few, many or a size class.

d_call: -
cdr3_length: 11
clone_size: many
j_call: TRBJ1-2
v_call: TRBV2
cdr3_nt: TGTGCCAGACGGGAGAACTATGGCTACACCTTC
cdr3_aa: CARRENYGYTF

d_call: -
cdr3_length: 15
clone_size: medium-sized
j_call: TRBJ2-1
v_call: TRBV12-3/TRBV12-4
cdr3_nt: TGTGCCAGCAGTTTTCGACAGGGGAGGGTAAATGAGCAGTTCTTC
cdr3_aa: CASSFRQGRVNEQFF

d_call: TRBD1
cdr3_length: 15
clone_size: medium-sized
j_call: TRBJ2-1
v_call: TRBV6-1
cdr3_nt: TGTGCCAGCAGTGGCCGGGACAGGGCAAACAATGAGCAGTTCTTC
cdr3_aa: CASSGRDRANNEQFF

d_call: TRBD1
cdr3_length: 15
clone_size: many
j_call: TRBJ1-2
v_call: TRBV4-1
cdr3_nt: TGCGCCAGCAGCCTAACAACAGGGGGGAACTATGGCTACACCTTC
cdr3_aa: CASSLTTGGNYGYTF

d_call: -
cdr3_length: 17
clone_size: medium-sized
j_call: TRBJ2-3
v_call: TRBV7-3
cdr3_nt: TGTGCCAGCAGCTTACGCGCCGGGCCCCCGGCCACAGATACGCAGTATTTT
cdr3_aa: CASSLRAGPPATDTQYF

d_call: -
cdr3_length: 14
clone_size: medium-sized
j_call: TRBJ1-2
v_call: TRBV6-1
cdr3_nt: TGTGCCAGCAGTGAAAAGAAAGGGAGGAAAGGCTACACCTTC
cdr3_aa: CASSEKKGRKGYTF

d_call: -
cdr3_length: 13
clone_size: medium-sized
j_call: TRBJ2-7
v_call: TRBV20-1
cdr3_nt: TGCAGTGCCCGGACGGATTTAGGGGACGAGCAGTACTTC
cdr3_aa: CSARTDLGDEQYF

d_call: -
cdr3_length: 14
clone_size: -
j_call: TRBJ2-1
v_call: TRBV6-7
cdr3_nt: TGTGCCAAAGGGGATGGGGTGGTGGGCAATGAGCAGTTCTTC
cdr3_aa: CAKGDGVVGNEQFF

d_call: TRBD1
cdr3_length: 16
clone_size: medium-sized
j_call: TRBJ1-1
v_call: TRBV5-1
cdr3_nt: TGCGCCAGCAGCCGACAGGGAAGAAAAGTAGACACTGAAGCTTTCTTT
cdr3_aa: CASSRQGRKVDTEAFF

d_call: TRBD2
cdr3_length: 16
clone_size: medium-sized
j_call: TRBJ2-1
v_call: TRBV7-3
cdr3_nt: TGTGCCAGCAGCGCCCGAGCGGGGCAACCTTACAATGAGCAGTTCTTC
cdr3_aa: CASSARAGQPYNEQFF

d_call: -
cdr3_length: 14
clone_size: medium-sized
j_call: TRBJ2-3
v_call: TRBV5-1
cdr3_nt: TGCGCCAGCAGCGGGGGACAACGCACAGATACGCAGTATTTT
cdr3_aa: CASSGGQRTDTQYF

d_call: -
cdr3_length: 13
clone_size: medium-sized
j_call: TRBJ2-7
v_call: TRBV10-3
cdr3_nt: TGTGCCATCAGCCTTACAGGGAACTACGAGCAGTACTTC
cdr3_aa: CAISLTGNYEQYF

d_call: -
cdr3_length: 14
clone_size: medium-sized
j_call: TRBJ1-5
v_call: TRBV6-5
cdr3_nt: TGTGCCACATCAGGTGTCTTTAGCAATCAGCCCCAGCATTTT
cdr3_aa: CATSGVFSNQPQHF

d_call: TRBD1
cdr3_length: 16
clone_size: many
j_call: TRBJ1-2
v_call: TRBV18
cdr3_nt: TGTGCCAGCTCCCCAAGACAGGGGAGGAGATCCGCGAGGGACACCTTC
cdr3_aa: CASSPRQGRRSARDTF

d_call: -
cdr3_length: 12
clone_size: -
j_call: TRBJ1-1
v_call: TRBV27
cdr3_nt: TGTGCCAGCAGTTTAGGGGGGGCTGAAGCTTTCTTT
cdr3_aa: CASSLGGAEAFF

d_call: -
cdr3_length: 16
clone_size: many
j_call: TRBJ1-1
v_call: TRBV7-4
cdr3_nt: TGTGCCAGCAGCTTCTCCCCCCTACAGGCGAACACTGAAGCTTTCTTT
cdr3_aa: CASSFSPLQANTEAFF

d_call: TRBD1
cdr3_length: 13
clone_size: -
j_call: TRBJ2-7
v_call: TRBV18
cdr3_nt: TGTGCCAGCTCCTCGGGACAGGGGGGACTTGGGAACTTC
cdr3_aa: CASSSGQGGLGNF

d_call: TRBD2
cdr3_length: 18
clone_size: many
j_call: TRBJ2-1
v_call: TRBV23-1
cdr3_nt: TGCGCCAGCAGTCAATCTTCCAGCGGGGGGGCATCCTACAATGAGCAGTTCTTC
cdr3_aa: CASSQSSSGGASYNEQFF

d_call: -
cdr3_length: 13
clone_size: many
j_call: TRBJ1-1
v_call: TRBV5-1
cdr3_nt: TGCGCCAGCAGCTTCTGGGAGGGGGCTGAAGCTTTCTTT
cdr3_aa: CASSFWEGAEAFF

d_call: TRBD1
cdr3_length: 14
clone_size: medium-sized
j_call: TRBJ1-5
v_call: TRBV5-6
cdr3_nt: TGTGCCAGCAGTTACAGGGGGCGCGGGCAGCCCCAGCATTTT
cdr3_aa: CASSYRGRGQPQHF

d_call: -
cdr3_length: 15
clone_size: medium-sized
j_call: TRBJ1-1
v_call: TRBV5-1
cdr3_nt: TGCGCCAGCAGCTTGGCCTTGGCAGGTTACGCTGAAGCTTTCTTT
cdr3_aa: CASSLALAGYAEAFF

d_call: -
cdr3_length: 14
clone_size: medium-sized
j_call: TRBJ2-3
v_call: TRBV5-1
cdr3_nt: TGCGCCAGCAGCTTCCTCATCCTCACAGATACGCAGTATTTT
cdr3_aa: CASSFLILTDTQYF

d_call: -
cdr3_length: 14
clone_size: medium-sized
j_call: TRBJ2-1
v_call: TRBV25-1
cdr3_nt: TGTGCCAGCAGTGACCGGGTGGCCTACAATGAGCAGTTCTTC
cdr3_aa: CASSDRVAYNEQFF

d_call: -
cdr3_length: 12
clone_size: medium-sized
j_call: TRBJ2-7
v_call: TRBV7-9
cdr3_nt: TGTGCCAGCTCCGCCAGGGGCTACGAGCAGTACTTC
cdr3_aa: CASSARGYEQYF

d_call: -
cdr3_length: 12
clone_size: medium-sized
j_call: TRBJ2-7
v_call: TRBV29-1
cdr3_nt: TGCAGCGTTGGAGTGGTTTGGGACGAGCAGTACTTC
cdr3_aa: CSVGVVWDEQYF

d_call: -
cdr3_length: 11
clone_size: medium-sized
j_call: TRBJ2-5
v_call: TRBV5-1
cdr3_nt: TGCGCCAGCAGGTCCACCGTGACCCAGTACTTC
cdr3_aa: CASRSTVTQYF

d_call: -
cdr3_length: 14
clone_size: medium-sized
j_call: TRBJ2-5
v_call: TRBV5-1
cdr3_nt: TGCGCCAGCAGCTTGGCCGGTGTACAAGAGACCCAGTACTTC
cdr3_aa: CASSLAGVQETQYF

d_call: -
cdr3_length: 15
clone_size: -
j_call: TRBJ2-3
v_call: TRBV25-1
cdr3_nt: TGTGCCATCAGCCCCGGTGGGTTAGGCGCAGATACGCAGTATTTT
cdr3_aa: CAISPGGLGADTQYF

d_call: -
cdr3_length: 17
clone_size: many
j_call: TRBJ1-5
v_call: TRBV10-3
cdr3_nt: TGTGCCACCACACAGGGAGTCTCGCCCTTGAGCAATCAGCCCCAGCATTTT
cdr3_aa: CATTQGVSPLSNQPQHF

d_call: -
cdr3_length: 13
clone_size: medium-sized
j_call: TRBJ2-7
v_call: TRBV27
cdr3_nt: TGTGCCAGCAGTTACCGGGGGTCCTACGAGCAGTACTTC
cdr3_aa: CASSYRGSYEQYF

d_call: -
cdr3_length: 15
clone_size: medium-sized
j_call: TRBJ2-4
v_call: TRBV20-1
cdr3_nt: TGCAGTGCTAGACGACAGTGGCGGACCAAAAACATTCAGTACTTC
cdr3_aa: CSARRQWRTKNIQYF

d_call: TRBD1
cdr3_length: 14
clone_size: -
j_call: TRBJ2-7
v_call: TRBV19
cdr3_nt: TGTGCCAGTAGAACGACAGGGGGTTTCCACGAGCAGTACTTC
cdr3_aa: CASRTTGGFHEQYF

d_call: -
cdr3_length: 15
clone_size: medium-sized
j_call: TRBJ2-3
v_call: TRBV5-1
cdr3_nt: TGCGCCAGCAGCTTAGAGGGGCCCTGGACAGATACGCAGTATTTT
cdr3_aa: CASSLEGPWTDTQYF

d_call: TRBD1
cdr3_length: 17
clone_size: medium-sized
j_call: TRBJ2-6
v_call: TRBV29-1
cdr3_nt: TGCAGCGTTGCTGACAGGGGTAGAAACTCTGGGGCCAACGTCCTGACTTTC
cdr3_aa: CSVADRGRNSGANVLTF

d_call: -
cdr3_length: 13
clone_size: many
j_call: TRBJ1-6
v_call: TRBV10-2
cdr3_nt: TGCGCCAGCAGTGGGGCGCCCGGGGCCAAATTTCACTTT
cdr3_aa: CASSGAPGAKFHF

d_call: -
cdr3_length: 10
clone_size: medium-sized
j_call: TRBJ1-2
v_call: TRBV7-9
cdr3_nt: TGTGCCAGCAGCAATGGGAACCACACCTTC
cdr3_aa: CASSNGNHTF

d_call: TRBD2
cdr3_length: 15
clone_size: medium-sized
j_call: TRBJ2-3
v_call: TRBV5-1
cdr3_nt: TGCGCCAGCAGCTTGGGGCGGGGGGCCCCAGATACGCAGTATTTT
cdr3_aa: CASSLGRGAPDTQYF

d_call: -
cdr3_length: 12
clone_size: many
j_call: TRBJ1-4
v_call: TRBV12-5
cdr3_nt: TGTGCTAGTGGTTTGGCAAGGGAAAAACTGTTTTTT
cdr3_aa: CASGLAREKLFF

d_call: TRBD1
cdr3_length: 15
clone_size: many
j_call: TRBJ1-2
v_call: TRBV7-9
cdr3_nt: TGTGCCAGCAGCTCCACGGACAGGGAATATGTTGGCTACACCTTC
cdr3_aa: CASSSTDREYVGYTF

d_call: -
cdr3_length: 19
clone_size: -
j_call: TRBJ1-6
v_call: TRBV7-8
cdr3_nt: TGTGCCAGGGGCCCCGGGCGGGCCGTGCGTGGCTCCTATAATTCACCCCTCCACTTT
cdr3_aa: CARGPGRAVRGSYNSPLHF

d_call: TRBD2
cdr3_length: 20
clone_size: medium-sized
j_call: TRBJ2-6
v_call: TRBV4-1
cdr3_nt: TGCGCCAGCAGCCAAGATCATTGGCTAGCGGACCTCTCTGGGGCCAACGTCCTGACTTTC
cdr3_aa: CASSQDHWLADLSGANVLTF

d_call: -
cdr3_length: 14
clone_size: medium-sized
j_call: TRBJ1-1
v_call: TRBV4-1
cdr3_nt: TGCGCCAGCAGCCAAGTTCCAGGGAACACTGAAGCTTTCTTT
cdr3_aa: CASSQVPGNTEAFF

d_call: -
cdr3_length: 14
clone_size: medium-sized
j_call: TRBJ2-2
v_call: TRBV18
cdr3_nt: TGTGCCAGCTCACCACAGGGACTCACCGGGGAGCTGTTTTTT
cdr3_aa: CASSPQGLTGELFF

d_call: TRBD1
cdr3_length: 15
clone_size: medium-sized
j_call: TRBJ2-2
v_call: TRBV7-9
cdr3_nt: TGTGCCAGCACCACCCCCGGGACAGGGACCGGGGAGCTGTTTTTT
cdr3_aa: CASTTPGTGTGELFF

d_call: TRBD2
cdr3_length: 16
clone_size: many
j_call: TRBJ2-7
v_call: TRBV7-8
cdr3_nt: TGTGCCAGCAGCTTACGGAAGGGAGGGGCGAGCGACGAGCAGTACTTC
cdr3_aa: CASSLRKGGASDEQYF

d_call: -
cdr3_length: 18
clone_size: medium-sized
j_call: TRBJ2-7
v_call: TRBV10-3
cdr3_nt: TGTGCCATCAGTGAGTCCTACTATCGACAGGATTCCTCCTACGAGCAGTACTTC
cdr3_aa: CAISESYYRQDSSYEQYF

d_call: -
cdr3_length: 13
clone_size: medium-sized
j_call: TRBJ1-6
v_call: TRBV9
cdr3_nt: TGTGCCAGCTGCAACGGGATTAATTCACCCCTCCACTTT
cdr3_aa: CASCNGINSPLHF

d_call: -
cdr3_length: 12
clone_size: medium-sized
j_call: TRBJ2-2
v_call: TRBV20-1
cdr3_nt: TGCAGTGCTAGATCACAGGGCAGGGAGCTGTTTTTT
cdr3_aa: CSARSQGRELFF

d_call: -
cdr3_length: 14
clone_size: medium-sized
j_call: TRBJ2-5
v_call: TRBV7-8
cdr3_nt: TGTGCCAGCAACAAGGACTCCCATGAGAAGACCCAGTACTTC
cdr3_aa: CASNKDSHEKTQYF

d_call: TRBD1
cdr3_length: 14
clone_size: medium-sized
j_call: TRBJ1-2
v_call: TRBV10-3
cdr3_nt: TGTGCCATCAGTCCGGGACAGCTTAACTATGGCTACACCTTC
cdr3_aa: CAISPGQLNYGYTF

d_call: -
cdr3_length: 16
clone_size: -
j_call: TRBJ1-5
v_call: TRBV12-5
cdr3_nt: TGTGCTAGTGGTTTGGTAACAGGTTATAGCAATCAGCCCCAGCATTTT
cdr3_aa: CASGLVTGYSNQPQHF

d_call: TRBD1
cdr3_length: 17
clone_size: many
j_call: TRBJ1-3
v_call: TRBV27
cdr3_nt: TGTGCCAGCAGTTTACCCAGACAGGGAAGATCTGGAAACACCATATATTTT
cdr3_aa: CASSLPRQGRSGNTIYF